The T cell receptor beta chain described here comes from a study of siplizumab effects on memory and regulatory T cells (dated by TCRdb to 2018 to 2020). As for the study more broadly: The effect of the anti-CD2 antibody siplizumab on alloreactive T-cell subsets was examined in allogeneic mixed lymphocyte reactions constructed from human PBMCs. Overall study results and their limits: Greater diversity appeared to be present in unstimulated naive T cells than in memory T cells, and a substantial contribution to the alloresponse seemed to be made by naive cells. For roughly 75-96% of proliferating CD4+ or CD8+ clones, no naive or memory phenotype could be assigned. Among mappable alloreactive CD4+ clones, an average Treg-derived fraction of 68.8% was observed with siplizumab, compared with less than 35% in control reactions. Siplizumab significantly lowered the cumulative frequency of alloreactive sequences that could be traced to unstimulated CD4+ memory T cells. Because sequences below about 10^-5 frequency were poorly captured, only a minor fraction of alloreactive clones could be mapped to unstimulated subsets. No functional confirmation was obtained for the suppressive function of proliferating Tregs from siplizumab cultures.

In a few donor pairs, further sequencing was done on unstimulated CD8+ naive, CD4+ memory, CD8+ TEMRA, CD4+ naive and CD8+ effector memory subsets. TCRbeta CDR3 sequencing was performed on sorted unstimulated T cells and on proliferating T cells recovered from mixed lymphocyte reactions. Fresh whole blood from approximately 10 HLA-typed healthy donors was used to isolate PBMCs. The library relied on the immunoSEQ multiplex PCR assay. Each sample had some 9.7 x 10^4 TCR templates assayed by the deep sequencing platform. Genomic DNA extracted from sorted T cells was used for TCRbeta CDR3 sequencing. Under the source paper's analysis protocol: The R programming language was used for clonal analysis of the TCRbeta CDR3 data. Alloreactive CD4+ and CD8+ clones were identified by comparing unstimulated samples to CFSE-low samples taken after the reaction. Regulatory or non-regulatory origin was assigned to alloreactive CD4+ clones by matching of sequences to sorted unstimulated Treg and non-Treg repertoires. This immuneACCESS table, as held by TCRdb, lists in-frame sequences with V and J called but not all clones. Of the missing ones, under half trace to an unresolved V gene in checked studies; the others have no known cause. V, J and clone size were drawn from that table, and D and trimming were deduced from the DNA. The sample records some 62,000 clones, around 80% of which are singletons. Less than 0.55% of the sample rests with the top ten.

Concerning this clone itself: Its antigen specificity is not known. Per-base quality was not reported, and no clone a single base away is much larger than it.

V gives up 0 bases and J gives up 7 bases, and the segment between their germline ends measures 0 bases. The germline V gene provides CDR1 MGHDK and CDR2 SYGVNS. Its CDR3 holds 11 amino acids, cysteine through phenylalanine. Only the CDR3 DNA stays, 33 bases, in frame from base 1. The sequence was obtained from a human donor in good health. The chain couples TRBV25-1 to TRBJ1-4; there is no confident call for the D gene. The sequenced sample was memory CD4+ T cells sorted from blood. According to the study, the label for this sample's cell subset or site signals: unstimulated CD4+ memory T cells. The sequenced DNA: TGTGCCAGCAGTGAATATGAAAAACTGTTTTTT. Its protein product is CASSEYEKLFF.